Presented here are 10 T cell receptor beta chains from one specimen sequenced in a study of OX40 agonist ivuxolimab in advanced cancers. The method was immunoSEQ multiplex PCR; TCRdb's version includes in-frame clones alone and lacks a portion of them. The table includes roughly 11,000 clones, 86% detected once. The sample consisted of CD4+ or CD8+ T cells sorted from blood, taken in a trial of the OX40 agonist ivuxolimab. These receptors originate from an adult with an advanced solid tumor such as melanoma, head and neck, liver or kidney cancer.

This chain links TRBV4-3 with TRBJ2-3; D gene ambiguous. V dropped 0 bases and J dropped 4 bases, with 5 bases sitting between them. The CDR3 length is 13 residues. CDR1 LGHNA and CDR2 YSLEER come from the germline V gene. This chain's CDR3 is CASSQDPADTQYF. CDR3 DNA: TGCGCCAGCAGCCAAGATCCCGCAGATACGCAGTATTTT.

The chain joins TRBV19 to TRBJ2-2; 12 bases align to TRBD1. CDR3 length equals 20 residues. The junction had 17 bases not matched to a gene; V was cut back by 5 bases and J by 4 bases. The germline gives CDR1 LNHDA, CDR2 SQIVND (reference sequence). CDR3: CASSAFPGQGAYPSTGELFF. The CDR3 DNA is TGTGCCAGTAGTGCGTTTCCGGGACAGGGGGCATATCCTTCCACCGGGGAGCTGTTTTTT.

The rearrangement links TRBV9 to TRBJ2-2; perhaps TRBD1 as D (5 bases). The CDR3 loop spans 15 amino acids. V lost 4 bases and J lost 1, with 11 bases in between. Germline V gene sequence: CDR1 SGDLS, CDR2 YYNGEE. CDR3 region: CASSLTQGNTGELFF. CDR3 DNA sequence: TGTGCCAGCAGCCTCACCCAGGGGAACACCGGGGAGCTGTTTTTT.

The chain couples TRBV27 to TRBJ1-2, with D unclear. CDR1 is MNHEY, CDR2 SMNVEV, per germline (reference sequence). V was clipped by 6 bases and J by 8 bases, with 16 bases between them. There are 13 residues in the CDR3. Here the CDR3 DNA reads TGTGCCAGCAGCGAAGACCTGTGGGTCGGCTACACCTTC. This encodes CASSEDLWVGYTF.

The chain links TRBV29-1 to TRBJ1-1; the D gene is possibly TRBD1 (5 bases). Trimming removed 6 bases from V and 1 base from J, with 12 bases in between. CDR1 is SQVTM and CDR2 is ANQGSEA in the germline V gene. CDR3 length: 13 amino acids. In DNA, the CDR3 is TGCAGCGTGGAGAACAGGTGGAACACTGAAGCTTTCTTT. This translates into CSVENRWNTEAFF.

The V call is TRBV6-5, the J call TRBJ2-5; D is possibly TRBD2 (6 bases). Trimming removed 0 bases at V and 7 bases at J, with 6 bases between. This CDR3 is built from 12 residues. The V gene's germline CDR1 is MNHEY and CDR2 SVGAGI. As DNA, the CDR3 is TGTGCCAGCAGTTACTCGGAGGGGACCCAGTACTTC. This gives the protein CASSYSEGTQYF.

The chain uses TRBV9 and TRBJ1-2; unclear D gene. Germline V gives CDR1 SGDLS, CDR2 YYNGEE. The V end lost 0 bases, the J end lost 6 bases, and 18 bases lay between the germline ends. The CDR3 is made up of 16 amino acids. CDR3 protein: CASSVDIGSEIDGYTF. The CDR3 coding sequence is TGTGCCAGCAGCGTAGATATAGGCTCAGAAATTGATGGCTACACCTTC.

The rearrangement links TRBV5-4 to TRBJ2-2, with D uncertain. V lost 1 base to trimming and J lost 5 bases, with 6 bases between them. The CDR3 loop spans 13 amino acids. Germline values: CDR1 SGHNT, CDR2 YYREEE (reference sequence). The CDR3 nucleotides read TGTGCCAGCAGCTTGACGTTGACCGGGGAGCTGTTTTTT. Translation: CASSLTLTGELFF.

This chain connects TRBV10-3 to TRBJ2-7; D uncertain. The length of the CDR3 is 14 residues. Germline V gene lookup returns CDR1 ENHRY and CDR2 SYGVKD. The V end was cut by 0 bases, the J end by 7 bases, with 13 bases between. The CDR3 DNA is TGTGCCATCAGTGAGTCAGTCGTATCGGATGAGCAGTACTTC. Translating it yields CAISESVVSDEQYF.

The J gene is TRBJ2-1, the V gene TRBV4-1; TRBD2 matches 9 bases. Per germline, CDR1 MGHRA and CDR2 YSYEKL. The CDR3 has 16 residues. The J segment lost 9 bases and the V segment lost 0 bases, leaving 9 bases of the junction unmatched. The CDR3 nucleotides are TGCGCCAGCAGCCAAGATCCAGCGGGGGGTTACGGTGAGCAGTTCTTC. Its protein is CASSQDPAGGYGEQFF.